Sequencing of this TCR beta chain was carried out in a study of cytomegalovirus exposure and HLA in healthy donors. Study-wide findings and caveats: It was reported that the classifier diagnosed cytomegalovirus status with high specificity and sensitivity in both the original and validation cohorts. The authors enumerated over 150 TCR beta chains as linked to cytomegalovirus. Rare TCR sequences dominated, though some public TCRs recurred in many donors.

The CDR3 has 15 residues. After removal of 4 bases from V and 4 bases from J, the junction contained 3 bases not matched to a gene. In germline, CDR1 is SGHRS, CDR2 YFSETQ. Method: immunoSEQ multiplex PCR; TCRdb's copy keeps in-frame clones and lacks some. The sample yields 150,000 or so clones, around nine tenths seen once. Regarding this clone: Its matching antigen is unknown.

The sample comprised PBMCs. This chain joins TRBV5-1 and TRBJ2-3, with 13 bases aligning to TRBD2. The clonotype comes from a woman in her twenties or thirties in good health and CMV-seronegative. Written as DNA, the CDR3 is TGCGCCAGCAGCCCACTAGCGGGGGGGCCAGATACGCAGTATTTT. It encodes CASSPLAGGPDTQYF.